The text below deals with one TCR beta chain. This table comes from immunoSEQ multiplex PCR, and its TCRdb copy is limited to in-frame clones, with some not included. This sample yields tens of thousands of clones, of which roughly 98% are seen a single time; around 0.16% belongs to the top ten. The data are from a study of technical replicates of blood from several donors. V shed 4 bases and J 7 bases; nucleotides not matched to a gene: 7. From germline, CDR1 is MNHNS and CDR2 SASEGT. The CDR3 runs 14 residues. This TCR came from a human donor in good health. The chain joins TRBV6-1 to TRBJ1-5, with TRBD1 identical over 7 bases. Sample: T cells isolated from PBMCs. CDR3 residues: CASSGLGGLQPQHF. The CDR3 nucleotides are TGTGCCAGCAGTGGTCTAGGGGGCTTGCAGCCCCAGCATTTT.